This T cell receptor beta chain stems from a study of cytomegalovirus exposure and HLA in healthy donors. The PCR ran on 60 Vbeta and 13 Jbeta primers. The table came from immunoSEQ multiplex PCR; TCRdb's copy has only in-frame clones and leaves some out. There are roughly 110,000 clones in the sample; around three quarters occur only once, and approximately 0.9% lies in the top ten. The source material was PBMCs. The sequence came from a woman between 25 and 40 years old in good health and CMV-seronegative.

The CDR3 DNA follows: TGTGCCAGCTCACTCGGGGAGCTCGGGGGCTACACCTTC. Protein sequence: CASSLGELGGYTF. The chain joins TRBV18 to TRBJ1-2; D unclear. CDR1 is KGHSH, CDR2 LQKENI, per germline. CDR3 length equals 13 residues. V shed 4 bases and J shed 8 bases, with 14 bases lying between them.